This TCR beta chain was observed in a study of T cell responses to AZD1222 COVID-19 vaccine. Germline CDR1 is SGHRS and CDR2 is YFSETQ. This CDR3 has 14 amino acids. V lost 2 bases and J lost 0, with 5 bases in between. The assay was immunoSEQ multiplex PCR, and TCRdb's table has in-frame clones only and misses some. This sample has about 180,000 clones; 75% to 95% occur once, and the top ten carry about 2.6%. The clonotype originates from an adult in good health. J is TRBJ2-2 and V is TRBV5-1; D gene uncertain. Sample: peripheral blood, taken on day 0 of AZD1222 vaccination. CDR3 amino acids: CASSLSPNTGELFF. The CDR3 bases are TGCGCCAGCAGCTTATCTCCGAACACCGGGGAGCTGTTTTTT.